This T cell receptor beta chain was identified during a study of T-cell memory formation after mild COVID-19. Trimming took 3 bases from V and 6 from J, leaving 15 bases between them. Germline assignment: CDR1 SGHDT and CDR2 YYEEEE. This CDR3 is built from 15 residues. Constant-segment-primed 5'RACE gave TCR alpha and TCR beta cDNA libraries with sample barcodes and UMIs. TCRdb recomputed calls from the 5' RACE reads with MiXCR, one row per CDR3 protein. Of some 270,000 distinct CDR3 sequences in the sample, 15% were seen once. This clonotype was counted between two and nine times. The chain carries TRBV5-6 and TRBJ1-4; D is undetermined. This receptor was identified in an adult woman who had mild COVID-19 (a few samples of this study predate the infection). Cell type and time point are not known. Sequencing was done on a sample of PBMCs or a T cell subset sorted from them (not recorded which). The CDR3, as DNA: TGTGCCAGCAGCTCCCGTCGCCTTTCAGATGAAAAACTGTTTTTT. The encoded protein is CASSSRRLSDEKLFF.